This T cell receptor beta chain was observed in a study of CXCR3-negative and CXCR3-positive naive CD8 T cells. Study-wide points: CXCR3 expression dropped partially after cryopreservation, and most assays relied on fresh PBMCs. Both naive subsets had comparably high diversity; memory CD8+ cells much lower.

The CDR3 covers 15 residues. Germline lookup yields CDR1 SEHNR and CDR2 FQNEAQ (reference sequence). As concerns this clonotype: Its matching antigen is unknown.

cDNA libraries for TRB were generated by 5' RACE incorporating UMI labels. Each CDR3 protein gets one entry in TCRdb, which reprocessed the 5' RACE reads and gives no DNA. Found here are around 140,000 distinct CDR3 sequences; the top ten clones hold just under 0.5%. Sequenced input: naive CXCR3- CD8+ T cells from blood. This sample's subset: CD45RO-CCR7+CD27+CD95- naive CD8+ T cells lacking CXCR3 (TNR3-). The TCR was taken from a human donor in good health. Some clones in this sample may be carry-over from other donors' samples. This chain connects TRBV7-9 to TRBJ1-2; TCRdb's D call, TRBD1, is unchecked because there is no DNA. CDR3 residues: CASSLAMGPNYGYTF.